This T cell receptor (beta chain) was captured in a study of cytomegalovirus exposure and HLA in healthy donors. There are 15 residues in the CDR3. The germline gives CDR1 SGHAT, CDR2 FQNNGV. V was shortened by 5 bases and J by 4 bases, with 14 bases between the two germline ends. About this clone: What it recognizes is unknown.

Study observations and caveats: Most TCR sequences were seen very rarely across donors, but some public TCRs occurred in many. In vitro confirmation showed three CMV-associated chains to be CMV antigen specific. A later analysis linked a missense DCLRE1C variant to TCR beta V- and J-gene trimming. Across donors, presence/absence analyses took sequencing depth to be roughly uniform.

The primer mix had 60 Vbeta and 13 Jbeta primers. The table came from immunoSEQ multiplex PCR; TCRdb's copy has only in-frame clones and leaves some out. The sample consists of approximately 190,000 clones, around 83% of them appearing once. The receptor was isolated from a woman in her late teens or twenties in good health and CMV-seronegative. Sample: PBMCs. The J gene is TRBJ1-4, the V gene TRBV11-2, with D tentatively TRBD1 (6 bases). The CDR3 DNA is TGTGCCAGCAGCCTCGACAGGCCCCTTAATGAAAAACTGTTTTTT. Its translation is CASSLDRPLNEKLFF.